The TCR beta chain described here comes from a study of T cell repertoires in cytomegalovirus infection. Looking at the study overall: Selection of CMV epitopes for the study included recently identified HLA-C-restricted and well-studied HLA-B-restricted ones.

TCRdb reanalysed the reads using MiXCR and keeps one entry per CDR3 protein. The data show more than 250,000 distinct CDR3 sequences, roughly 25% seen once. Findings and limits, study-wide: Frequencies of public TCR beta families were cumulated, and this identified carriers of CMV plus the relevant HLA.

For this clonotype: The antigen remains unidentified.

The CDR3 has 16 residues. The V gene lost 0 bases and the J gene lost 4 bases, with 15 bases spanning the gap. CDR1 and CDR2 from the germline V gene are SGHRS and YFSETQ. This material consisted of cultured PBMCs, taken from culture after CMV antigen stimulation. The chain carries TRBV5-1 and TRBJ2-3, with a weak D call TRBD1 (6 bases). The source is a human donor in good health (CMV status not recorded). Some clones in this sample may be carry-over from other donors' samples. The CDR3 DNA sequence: TGCGCCAGCAGCTTGGGGGGGCAGGGCCCCCCAGATACGCAGTATTTT. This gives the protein CASSLGGQGPPDTQYF.